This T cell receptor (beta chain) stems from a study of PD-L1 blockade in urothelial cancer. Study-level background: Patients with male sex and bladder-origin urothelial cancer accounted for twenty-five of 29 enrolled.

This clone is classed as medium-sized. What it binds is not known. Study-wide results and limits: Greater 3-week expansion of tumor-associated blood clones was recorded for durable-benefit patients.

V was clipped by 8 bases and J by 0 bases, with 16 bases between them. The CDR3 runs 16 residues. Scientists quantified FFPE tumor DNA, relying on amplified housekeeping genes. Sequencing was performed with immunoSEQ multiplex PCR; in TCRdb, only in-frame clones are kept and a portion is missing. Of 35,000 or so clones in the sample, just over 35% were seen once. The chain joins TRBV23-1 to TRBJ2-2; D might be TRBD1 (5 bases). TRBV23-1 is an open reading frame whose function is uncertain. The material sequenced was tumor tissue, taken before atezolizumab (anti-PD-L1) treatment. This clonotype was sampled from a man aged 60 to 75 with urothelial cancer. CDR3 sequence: CASGTGRTPNTGELFF. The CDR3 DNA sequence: TGCGCCAGCGGTACCGGACGGACACCGAACACCGGGGAGCTGTTTTTT.